This T cell receptor beta chain was captured in a study of T cell changes during pregnancy in multiple sclerosis. The repertoire was sequenced with immunoSEQ multiplex PCR; TCRdb's copy has only in-frame clones and lacks some. Altogether about 48,000 clones are present, about 93% being singletons, with the ten largest covering 0.4% to 0.55%. The V and J ends lost 9 bases and 9 bases, in that order; junction bases with no gene match: 6. The CDR3 consists of 13 residues. The germline gives CDR1 MNHNS, CDR2 SASEGT. The V gene is TRBV6-1, the J gene TRBJ1-6; TRBD1 matches 9 bases. The receptor was derived from a female donor with multiple sclerosis, enrolled in a pregnancy study. The starting material was CD4+ T cells from peripheral blood mononuclear cells, obtained in the first trimester of pregnancy. The CDR3 loop is CASRGTGRSPLHF. CDR3 bases: TGTGCCAGTCGCGGGACAGGGCGTTCACCCCTCCACTTT.